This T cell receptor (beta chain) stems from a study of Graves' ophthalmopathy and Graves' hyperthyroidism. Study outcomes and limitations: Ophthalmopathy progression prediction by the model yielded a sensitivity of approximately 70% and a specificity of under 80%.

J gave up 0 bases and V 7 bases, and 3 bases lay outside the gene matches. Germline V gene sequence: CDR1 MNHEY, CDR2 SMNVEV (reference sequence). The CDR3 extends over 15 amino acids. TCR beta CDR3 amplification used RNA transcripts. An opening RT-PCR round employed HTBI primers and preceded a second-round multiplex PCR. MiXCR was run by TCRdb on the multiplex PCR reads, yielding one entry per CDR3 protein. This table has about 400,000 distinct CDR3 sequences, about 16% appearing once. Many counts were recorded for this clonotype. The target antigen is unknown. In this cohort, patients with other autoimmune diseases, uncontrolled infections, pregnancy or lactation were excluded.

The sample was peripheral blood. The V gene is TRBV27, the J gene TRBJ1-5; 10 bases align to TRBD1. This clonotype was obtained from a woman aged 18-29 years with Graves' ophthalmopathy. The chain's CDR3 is CASTRTGGSNQPQHF. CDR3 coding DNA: TGTGCCAGCACCCGGACAGGGGGTAGCAATCAGCCCCAGCATTTT.